This T cell receptor (beta chain) originates from a study of PD-1 blockade in classical Hodgkin lymphoma. Study-wide results and limits: No one has yet defined what causes the repertoire differences, which may be disease activity or prior therapy. At baseline, newly diagnosed patients reportedly showed less TCR diversity than healthy donors.

For this clone: Its specificity is not known.

From germline, CDR1 is SGHTA and CDR2 FQGNSA. CDR3 length: 16 residues. J gave up 5 bases and V 4 bases, and 5 bases lay outside the gene matches. Stated time point: newly diagnosed, previously untreated cHL patient sample. Magnetic negative selection purified CD4+ T cells from thawed PBMCs. Comparators were PBMCs taken from newly diagnosed, untreated classical Hodgkin lymphoma. Repertoires were generated with immunoSEQ multiplex PCR, while TCRdb's copy carries only in-frame clones and drops some. The sample records about 24,000 clones, more than 80% being singletons. The sample taken for sequencing was CD4+ T cells from blood. The receptor was derived from a human donor with classical Hodgkin lymphoma. The rearrangement links TRBV7-2 to TRBJ2-5; 15 bases fit TRBD2. The CDR3: CASSWTSGGAEETQYF. The DNA for the CDR3 is TGTGCCAGCAGCTGGACTAGCGGGGGGGCCGAGGAGACCCAGTACTTC.